This TCR beta chain is from a study of blood T cell repertoires in COVID-19. V lost 6 bases and J lost 6, with 15 bases in between. The CDR3 runs 14 residues. Germline loops: CDR1 MDHEN, CDR2 SYDVKM. Per the study methods: Using reference gene primer amplification, nucleated cell counts were estimated. Profiled with immunoSEQ multiplex PCR; TCRdb holds only in-frame clones, not every one. V and J calls and clone size follow that table, whereas D and trimming were derived from the DNA. The repertoire includes more than 60,000 clones, roughly nine tenths of them detected once, and roughly 15% sits in the top ten.

The chain uses TRBV28 and TRBJ2-1; D not certain. This TCR was sampled from a woman of 80 years or more with active or convalescent COVID-19. Sequenced input: peripheral blood. CDR3 protein: CASSPLLPGNEQFF. CDR3 nucleotide sequence: TGTGCCAGCAGCCCACTCCTACCTGGCAATGAGCAGTTCTTC.